This T cell receptor beta chain was observed in a study of cytomegalovirus exposure and HLA in healthy donors. Study summary: The approximately 120 million unique TCR beta sequences, from 150 million to 200 million T cells, were found by an earlier analysis. The study's findings and limits: One variant, a missense change in DCLRE1C, was linked in a later analysis to TCR beta V- and J-gene trimming.

As for this clone: Its target is not known.

Trimming removed 5 bases from V and 7 bases from J, with 15 bases in between. Germline V gives CDR1 SGDLS, CDR2 YYNGEE. This CDR3 has 14 residues. A multiplex PCR was run with 60 Vbeta primers and 13 Jbeta primers. TCRdb's table, derived via immunoSEQ multiplex PCR, lists solely in-frame clones and lacks some. The table shows about 140,000 clones, with roughly 80% occurring only once. What was sequenced was PBMCs. This clonotype was sampled from a female donor in good health and CMV-seronegative. The chain uses TRBV9 and TRBJ2-2, with a tentative D call TRBD1 (6 bases). CDR3 in DNA: TGTGCCAGCAGGAAACAGGGTGTGGGCGGGGAGCTGTTTTTT. Its translation: CASRKQGVGGELFF.